This entry lists 27 T cell receptor beta chains sequenced from one sample in a study of T cell repertoires in cytomegalovirus infection. The antigens of these receptors remain unknown. TCRdb independently ran MiXCR on the reads; one entry per CDR3 protein. This sample has about 920,000 distinct CDR3 sequences; roughly 31% occur once, and the top ten carry around 15%. This specimen consisted of cultured CD8+ T cells from PBMCs, obtained from culture after CMV antigen stimulation. The source is a human donor in good health (CMV status not recorded). Some clones in this sample may be carry-over from other donors' samples.

This clonotype was counted only a few times. This chain joins TRBV24-1 and TRBJ2-2; D gene unclear. The V gene's germline CDR1 is KGHDR and CDR2 SFDVKD. This CDR3 comprises 16 residues. Trimming cost V 5 bases and J 0 bases, with 12 bases left between them. The CDR3 DNA follows: TGTGCCACCAGTGCCTCAGACGGGTCGAACACCGGGGAGCTGTTTTTT. Residues: CATSASDGSNTGELFF.

A few counts support this clonotype. This rearrangement joins TRBV6-1 to TRBJ2-7; D is ambiguous. Germline V CDR1 and CDR2: MNHNS, SASEGT. The CDR3 runs to 11 residues. The ends were cut back, 10 bases at V and 1 base at J, with 8 bases in the middle. This CDR3 is CAIGSSYEQYV. The CDR3 nucleotides are TGTGCCATTGGCAGTTCCTACGAGCAGTACGTC.

This clonotype was counted many times. V is TRBV7-9 and J is TRBJ2-7; possible D gene TRBD2, 7 bases. The germline gives CDR1 SEHNR, CDR2 FQNEAQ (reference sequence). The CDR3 is made up of 14 amino acids. The ends were cut back, 5 bases at V and 4 bases at J, with 15 bases in the middle. CDR3 sequence (DNA): TGTGCCAGCAGCCACAGGGAGGGGGATTACGAGCAGTACTTC. Encoded protein: CASSHREGDYEQYF. Based on the CDR3 plus reference TRBV7-9 and TRBJ2-7, the full variable domain is DTGVSQNPRHKITKRGQNVTFRCDPISEHNRLYWYRQTLGQGPEFLTYFQNEAQLEKSRLLSDRFSAERPKGSFSTLEIQRTEQGDSAMYLCASSHREGDYEQYFGPGTRLTVT.

This clonotype was counted once. The chain is built from TRBV19 and TRBJ2-2; D is perhaps TRBD1 (6 bases). CDR3 length equals 15 residues. V was shortened by 5 bases and J by 2 bases, with 12 bases between the two germline ends. Germline V CDR1 and CDR2: LNHDA, SQIVND (reference sequence). The CDR3 DNA is TGTGCCAGTAGTTGGGACATCGAAAACACCGGGGAGCTGTTTTTT. Encoded protein: CASSWDIENTGELFF.

This clonotype was recorded a few times. The V call is TRBV4-2, the J call TRBJ1-2; TRBD1 might be the D (5 bases). CDR1 is LGHNA and CDR2 is YNFKEQ in the germline V gene. V was trimmed by 3 bases and J by 3 bases, leaving 14 bases between them. This CDR3 is 15 amino acids long. Written as DNA, the CDR3 is TGTGCCAGCAGCCATGCTTCCGGGACCGACTATGGCTACACCTTC. Protein: CASSHASGTDYGYTF.

The V gene is TRBV24-1, the J gene TRBJ1-2; D is unresolved. With 1 base removed from V and 6 bases from J, the gap between germline ends came to 2 bases. This CDR3 comprises 11 residues. CDR1 is KGHDR and CDR2 is SFDVKD in the germline V gene. CDR3: CATSDLDGYTF. The CDR3 nucleotides are TGTGCCACCAGTGATTTAGATGGCTACACCTTC.

This clonotype has at least ten counts. The rearrangement joins TRBV7-8 to TRBJ2-1; unclear D gene. CDR3 length: 15 amino acids. Germline V gene sequence: CDR1 SGHVS, CDR2 FQNEAQ. Trimming cost V 5 bases and J 8 bases, with 19 bases left between them. The CDR3 region has the DNA TGTGCCAGCAGCCCCGCTGGGAACAGCTGGGATGAGCAGTTCTTC. This encodes CASSPAGNSWDEQFF.

Comment on this clonotype: One end of the junction is discordant with germline, which a read error may explain. The chain employs TRBV6-1 and TRBJ1-2; D ambiguous. The CDR3 has 13 residues. From germline, CDR1 is MNHNS and CDR2 SASEGT. The CDR3 DNA sequence: TGTGCCAACAGTGGCCCCGGGAACTATGGCTACACCTTC. Translation gives CANSGPGNYGYTF.

This clonotype was seen more than once but under ten times. V gene TRBV6-8 combines with J gene TRBJ1-5, with D possibly being TRBD1 (6 bases). The V end lost 7 bases, the J end lost 7 bases, and 14 bases lay between the germline ends. Germline V gives CDR1 MNHGY, CDR2 SAAAGT. CDR3 length: 13 residues. The CDR3 DNA follows: TGTGCCAGCACCCATACAGGGAGACAGCCCCAGCATTTT. It codes for CASTHTGRQPQHF.

There are a few counts of this clonotype. The CDR3 protein is CASSPLPGQVGFSGNTIYF. In DNA form, the CDR3 reads TGCGCCAGCAGCCCGTTACCGGGACAGGTTGGGTTCTCTGGAAACACCATATATTTT. The chain couples TRBV4-1 to TRBJ1-3, with 8 bases aligning to TRBD1. Trimming removed 4 bases from V and 0 bases from J; junction bases left unmatched: 14. This CDR3 region has 19 residues. Germline loops: CDR1 MGHRA, CDR2 YSYEKL.

This clonotype showed up just a few times. The gene calls are TRBV6-5 and TRBJ2-3, with a possible D match to TRBD1 (6 bases). The CDR3 contains 15 residues. Germline loops: CDR1 MNHEY, CDR2 SVGAGI. V was cut by 5 bases and J by 2 bases, with 14 bases left in between. CDR3 amino acids: CASSPGTRHTDTQYF. The CDR3 nucleotides read TGTGCCAGCAGTCCCGGGACAAGGCACACAGATACGCAGTATTTT.

This clonotype has just a few counts. The chain has TRBV6-5 and TRBJ2-5, with D possibly TRBD1 on 6 matching bases. Germline V CDR1 and CDR2: MNHEY, SVGAGI. V lost 0 bases to trimming and J lost 5 bases, with 10 bases between them. The CDR3 contains 14 residues. The CDR3 DNA is TGTGCCAGCAGTTACTCGACAGGCGACGAGACCCAGTACTTC. Encoded protein: CASSYSTGDETQYF.

A few counts support this clonotype. V gene TRBV6-5 combines with J gene TRBJ1-1; D might be TRBD1 (6 bases). Trimming left V 2 bases short and J 8 bases short, with 9 bases between. Germline loops: CDR1 MNHEY, CDR2 SVGAGI. The CDR3 runs to 12 residues. The CDR3 coding sequence is TGTGCCAGCAGTTACCCGGACAGAGAAGCTTTCTTT. This translates into CASSYPDREAFF.

This CDR3 reads CASSPGQPKQPQHF. The CDR3 DNA follows: TGTGCCAGCAGTCCCGGACAGCCCAAACAGCCCCAGCATTTT. The J gene is TRBJ1-5, the V gene TRBV7-9, with TRBD1 as a possible D gene (6 bases). Germline CDR1 reads SEHNR; CDR2 reads FQNEAQ (reference sequence). The length of the CDR3 is 14 residues. The ends were cut back, 6 bases at V and 7 bases at J, with 16 bases in the middle.

This clonotype was recorded only once. A read error is possible here, since a much larger clone lies one base away. The chain has TRBV7-6 and TRBJ2-3; D is undetermined. V lost 5 bases and J 2 bases, leaving 8 bases between the germline ends. The V gene's germline CDR1 is SGHVS and CDR2 FNYEAQ. The CDR3 sequence is 13 residues long. CDR3: CASSIEITDTQYF. CDR3 bases: TGTGCCAGCAGCATAGAGATCACAGATACGCAGTATTTT.

The chain couples TRBV4-2 to TRBJ2-7; D is tentatively TRBD1 or TRBD2 (6 bases each). The CDR3 extends over 15 amino acids. V was trimmed by 0 bases and J by 4 bases, leaving 13 bases between them. The germline CDR1 and CDR2 sequences are LGHNA and YNFKEQ. The CDR3 nucleotides are TGTGCCAGCAGCCAAGAGACGGGGGCACTTTACGAGCAGTACTTC. Translated, it gives CASSQETGALYEQYF.

The chain has TRBV25-1 and TRBJ1-1; perhaps TRBD1 as D (5 bases). Germline V gene data show CDR1 as MGHDK and CDR2 as SYGVNS. Trimming removed 1 base at V and 1 base at J, with 10 bases between. This CDR3 is 15 amino acids long. The CDR3 is CASSEFGGKNTEAFF. The DNA of the CDR3 is TGTGCCAGCAGTGAATTCGGGGGGAAGAACACTGAAGCTTTCTTT.

This chain connects TRBV14 to TRBJ2-1, with 10 bases fitting TRBD1. This CDR3 spans 16 amino acids. The germline CDR1 and CDR2 sequences are SGHDN and FVKESK. V shed 3 bases, J shed 4 bases, and the junction held 6 bases outside the gene matches. CDR3 DNA sequence: TGTGCCAGCAGCCAGCCGGGACAGGGGTGGTACAATGAGCAGTTCTTC. Residues: CASSQPGQGWYNEQFF.

This clonotype has a handful of counts. This chain joins TRBV6-5 and TRBJ2-3; 10 positions agree with TRBD1. The trim removed 7 bases at V and 2 bases at J, leaving 6 bases unmatched. The CDR3 contains 15 residues. The germline CDR1 and CDR2 sequences are MNHEY and SVGAGI. The CDR3: CASKWGQGSTDTQYF. The CDR3 DNA is TGTGCCAGCAAGTGGGGACAGGGGTCCACAGATACGCAGTATTTT.

This clonotype has just a few counts. The chain carries TRBV27 and TRBJ2-1; D perhaps matches TRBD2 (6 bases). Per germline, CDR1 MNHEY and CDR2 SMNVEV (reference sequence). The CDR3 length is 16 residues. Trimming took off 2 bases at V and 3 bases at J, with 14 bases between the two ends. The CDR3 DNA follows: TGTGCCAGCAGTTTAGAGGGCGGGGCCCACTACAATGAGCAGTTCTTC. The encoded protein is CASSLEGGAHYNEQFF.

The rearrangement links TRBV29-1 to TRBJ2-2; 9 bases agree with TRBD2. The J segment lost 0 bases and the V segment lost 0 bases, leaving 8 bases of the junction unmatched. This CDR3 has 18 residues. The germline gives CDR1 SQVTM, CDR2 ANQGSEA. Written as DNA, the CDR3 is TGCAGCGTTGAAGATTCGAGGACTAGCGCCACGAACACCGGGGAGCTGTTTTTT. Translation: CSVEDSRTSATNTGELFF.

This clonotype was recorded many times. The V call is TRBV7-6, the J call TRBJ2-1; D ambiguous. Trimming left V 0 bases short and J 6 bases short, with 9 bases between. The germline V gene has CDR1 SGHVS and CDR2 FNYEAQ. The CDR3 contains 14 residues. This CDR3 reads CASSLAFGVNEQFF. The CDR3 DNA sequence: TGTGCCAGCAGCTTAGCGTTCGGAGTCAATGAGCAGTTCTTC.

The chain combines TRBV15 with TRBJ2-5; 10 positions agree with TRBD1. This CDR3 spans 14 amino acids. The V gene's germline CDR1 is LNHNV and CDR2 YYDKDF (reference sequence). Unmatched junction bases numbered 2, after V lost 3 bases and J lost 4 bases. The CDR3 region is CATSRTGGPETQYF. The CDR3 bases are TGTGCCACCAGCAGGACAGGGGGCCCAGAGACCCAGTACTTC.

This clonotype was picked up one time. This chain connects TRBV12-3 or TRBV12-4 to TRBJ1-5; D gene ambiguous. The ends were cut back, 6 bases at V and 0 bases at J, with 12 bases in the middle. The CDR3 loop spans 15 amino acids. In DNA, the CDR3 is TGTGCCAGCAGGGTTCGGCAGCATAGCAATCAGCCCCAGCATTTT. Its protein is CASRVRQHSNQPQHF.

This clonotype has only a few counts. The genes are TRBV27 and TRBJ2-2; D possibly corresponds to TRBD1 (5 bases). Germline CDR1 is MNHEY and CDR2 is SMNVEV (reference sequence). The CDR3 runs 14 residues. Trimming shortened V by 0 bases and J by 4 bases, and 6 bases separated the two germline ends. The chain's CDR3 is CASSLSTVTGELFF. The CDR3 DNA is TGTGCCAGCAGTTTATCGACAGTCACCGGGGAGCTGTTTTTT.

On this clonotype: A much larger clonotype is one base distant, so this may be a read error. The chain combines TRBV19 with TRBJ2-6; D not resolved. This CDR3 comprises 14 residues. The germline CDR1 and CDR2 sequences are LNHDA and SQIVND (reference sequence). In nucleotides, the CDR3 is TGTGCCAGTACCGAGAGCTCTGGGACCAACGTCCTGACTTTC. It specifies CASTESSGTNVLTF.

A few counts support this clonotype. The chain's CDR3 is CASSPTLINTEAFF. The CDR3 DNA reads TGTGCCAGCAGTCCGACCCTTATCAACACTGAAGCTTTCTTT. The V gene is TRBV6-2 or TRBV6-3, the J gene TRBJ1-1; D unclear. The V end lost 5 bases, the J end lost 2 bases, and 12 bases lay between the germline ends. The CDR3 consists of 14 residues. The germline gives CDR1 MNHEY, CDR2 SVGEGT.